The rows below give T cell receptor beta chains drawn from one sample of a study of molecular identifiers for immune sequencing clone quantification. A single record per CDR3 protein comes from TCRdb applying MiXCR to the PCR reads. The sample gives 85,000 to 130,000 distinct CDR3 sequences, roughly a third of which show up once; roughly 4.2% is in the top ten. Sample: naive CD8+ T cells from blood, with Jurkat cell RNA spiked in. The receptors here all came from a human donor in good health. Some libraries in this study had Jurkat cell RNA spiked in. Each CDR3 is given with its conserved first and last residue. Fields, in order: D gene, J gene, V gene, CDR3 length, clone size, CDR3 protein. The D gene is left open where the match is weak. A clone size is listed for some rows: how often the clone was seen (once, few, many), or a class if it is expanded.

d_call: TRBD2; j_call: TRBJ2-1; v_call: TRBV10-3; cdr3_length: 15; clone_size: -; cdr3_aa: CAISAEREVWDEQFF
d_call: TRBD2; j_call: TRBJ2-3; v_call: TRBV9; cdr3_length: 16; clone_size: few; cdr3_aa: CASSATGLAVTDTQYF
d_call: -; j_call: TRBJ2-7; v_call: TRBV2; cdr3_length: 13; clone_size: many; cdr3_aa: CAGTRGRPYEQYF
d_call: -; j_call: TRBJ2-7; v_call: TRBV7-9; cdr3_length: 13; clone_size: few; cdr3_aa: CASSLAQRGEQYF
d_call: -; j_call: TRBJ2-2; v_call: TRBV6-5; cdr3_length: 18; clone_size: -; cdr3_aa: CASSYPRGVSSRTGGLFF
d_call: -; j_call: TRBJ2-7; v_call: TRBV24-1; cdr3_length: 14; clone_size: -; cdr3_aa: CATSDLRGPYEQSF
d_call: -; j_call: TRBJ2-3; v_call: TRBV4-3; cdr3_length: 15; clone_size: few; cdr3_aa: CASSQGRFSTDTQYF
d_call: -; j_call: TRBJ2-7; v_call: TRBV7-9; cdr3_length: 13; clone_size: few; cdr3_aa: CASSLAGGGEQYF
d_call: -; j_call: TRBJ1-5; v_call: TRBV10-3; cdr3_length: 13; clone_size: many; cdr3_aa: CAISELGNQPQHF
d_call: TRBD1; j_call: TRBJ2-5; v_call: TRBV5-6; cdr3_length: 16; clone_size: -; cdr3_aa: CASSLPGQALRETQYF
d_call: -; j_call: TRBJ2-2; v_call: TRBV7-9; cdr3_length: 14; clone_size: few; cdr3_aa: CASSLNGNTGELFF
d_call: -; j_call: TRBJ1-5; v_call: TRBV28; cdr3_length: 14; clone_size: many; cdr3_aa: CASSFWGDNQPQHF
d_call: -; j_call: TRBJ2-7; v_call: TRBV5-4; cdr3_length: 13; clone_size: many; cdr3_aa: CASSEEVYYEQYF
d_call: -; j_call: TRBJ2-7; v_call: TRBV6-2/TRBV6-3; cdr3_length: 14; clone_size: -; cdr3_aa: CASSYGVFSGEQYF
d_call: -; j_call: TRBJ2-6; v_call: TRBV28; cdr3_length: 17; clone_size: many; cdr3_aa: CASSFELVGSGANVLTF
d_call: TRBD1; j_call: TRBJ1-6; v_call: TRBV4-3; cdr3_length: 17; clone_size: many; cdr3_aa: CASSQDTTGSLYSPLHF
d_call: -; j_call: TRBJ1-1; v_call: TRBV19; cdr3_length: 13; clone_size: -; cdr3_aa: CASSIALNTEAFF
d_call: TRBD1; j_call: TRBJ1-5; v_call: TRBV24-1; cdr3_length: 17; clone_size: few; cdr3_aa: CATTDREELGSNQPQHF
d_call: -; j_call: TRBJ2-5; v_call: TRBV10-1; cdr3_length: 14; clone_size: -; cdr3_aa: CASSESRWGETQYF
d_call: -; j_call: TRBJ1-5; v_call: TRBV28; cdr3_length: 18; clone_size: many; cdr3_aa: CASSRGGGVGGSNQPQHF
d_call: TRBD2; j_call: TRBJ2-2; v_call: TRBV4-1; cdr3_length: 15; clone_size: few; cdr3_aa: CASSRLAGNTGELFF
d_call: -; j_call: TRBJ2-3; v_call: TRBV2; cdr3_length: 15; clone_size: many; cdr3_aa: CASIYSGTGVRTQYF
d_call: -; j_call: TRBJ2-7; v_call: TRBV29-1; cdr3_length: 16; clone_size: -; cdr3_aa: CSVGVFRDMASYEQYF
d_call: -; j_call: TRBJ2-7; v_call: TRBV7-6; cdr3_length: 16; clone_size: few; cdr3_aa: CASSLGLPNPTYEQYF
d_call: -; j_call: TRBJ2-4; v_call: TRBV11-2; cdr3_length: 14; clone_size: -; cdr3_aa: CASSLGDAKIIQYF
d_call: TRBD1; j_call: TRBJ2-5; v_call: TRBV23-1; cdr3_length: 14; clone_size: many; cdr3_aa: CASYDREYQETQYF
d_call: TRBD1; j_call: TRBJ2-7; v_call: TRBV7-9; cdr3_length: 15; clone_size: many; cdr3_aa: CASSAYRGPSYEQYF
d_call: -; j_call: TRBJ2-3; v_call: TRBV27; cdr3_length: 14; clone_size: once; cdr3_aa: CASSPDHRTDTQYF
d_call: TRBD2; j_call: TRBJ2-7; v_call: TRBV28; cdr3_length: 14; clone_size: many; cdr3_aa: CASSLAGGREEQYF
d_call: -; j_call: TRBJ1-5; v_call: TRBV28; cdr3_length: 14; clone_size: -; cdr3_aa: CSSSFRLENQPQHF
d_call: TRBD2; j_call: TRBJ2-3; v_call: TRBV13; cdr3_length: 18; clone_size: -; cdr3_aa: CASSPRGAGVDLADTLYF
d_call: -; j_call: TRBJ1-4; v_call: TRBV27; cdr3_length: 15; clone_size: -; cdr3_aa: CAGSLESGRHEKLFF
d_call: -; j_call: TRBJ1-5; v_call: TRBV19; cdr3_length: 16; clone_size: -; cdr3_aa: CASTAQQGYSNQPQHF
d_call: -; j_call: TRBJ2-7; v_call: TRBV20-1; cdr3_length: 16; clone_size: many; cdr3_aa: CSARDHRQSYSYEQYF
d_call: -; j_call: TRBJ2-5; v_call: TRBV7-6; cdr3_length: 15; clone_size: -; cdr3_aa: CASSLAGQLQETQYF
d_call: -; j_call: TRBJ2-1; v_call: TRBV4-3; cdr3_length: 13; clone_size: -; cdr3_aa: CASSAGADNEQFF
d_call: -; j_call: TRBJ1-1; v_call: TRBV28; cdr3_length: 15; clone_size: -; cdr3_aa: CASSLRRGMGTEAFF
d_call: -; j_call: TRBJ2-1; v_call: TRBV6-2/TRBV6-3; cdr3_length: 12; clone_size: -; cdr3_aa: CASTQGGHEQFF
d_call: -; j_call: TRBJ2-7; v_call: TRBV7-9; cdr3_length: 15; clone_size: few; cdr3_aa: CASSRLTVDSYEQYF
d_call: TRBD2; j_call: TRBJ2-7; v_call: TRBV9; cdr3_length: 15; clone_size: -; cdr3_aa: CASSVGGPSGYEQYF
d_call: TRBD2; j_call: TRBJ2-3; v_call: TRBV7-9; cdr3_length: 17; clone_size: -; cdr3_aa: CASSGLAGHDPPDTQYF
d_call: -; j_call: TRBJ2-6; v_call: TRBV19; cdr3_length: 15; clone_size: -; cdr3_aa: CASTVLSSGANVLTF
d_call: -; j_call: TRBJ1-4; v_call: TRBV7-9; cdr3_length: 12; clone_size: -; cdr3_aa: CANRYGNEKLFF
d_call: TRBD1; j_call: TRBJ2-7; v_call: TRBV28; cdr3_length: 15; clone_size: -; cdr3_aa: CASSQNRGSPHEQYF
d_call: TRBD2; j_call: TRBJ2-5; v_call: TRBV27; cdr3_length: 14; clone_size: few; cdr3_aa: CASSGTTSQEPQYF
d_call: -; j_call: TRBJ2-1; v_call: TRBV4-3; cdr3_length: 15; clone_size: -; cdr3_aa: CASSRGREFYNEQFF
d_call: -; j_call: TRBJ2-2; v_call: TRBV7-8; cdr3_length: 13; clone_size: -; cdr3_aa: CASSALEAGELFF